This T cell receptor beta chain was retrieved from a study of cytomegalovirus exposure and HLA in healthy donors. Overall study context: Of all 400 or so donors who were genotyped, roughly 81% belonged to the Caucasian-associated ancestry cluster. General observations from the study: The authors assumed roughly uniform sequencing depth across donors for presence/absence analyses.

The PCR was carried out with 60 Vbeta primers and 13 Jbeta primers. TCRdb keeps only in-frame clones here, not all; method: immunoSEQ multiplex PCR. The sample holds some 200,000 clones, 65% to 85% seen once. In the case of this clone: Antigen unknown.

Germline V gene data show CDR1 as MDHEN and CDR2 as SYDVKM. This CDR3 comprises 14 residues. Trimming took 4 bases from V and 2 from J; bases not matched to a gene: 2. The V and J genes are TRBV28 and TRBJ2-1; 7 bases are a match to TRBD2. The material sequenced was PBMCs. The clonotype comes from a man aged 50 to 59 in good health and CMV-seronegative. This chain's CDR3 is CASSWEGAYNEQFF. The DNA for the CDR3 is TGTGCCAGCAGTTGGGAGGGAGCCTACAATGAGCAGTTCTTC.